The rows below give T cell receptor beta chains drawn from one sample of a study of blood T cell repertoires in COVID-19. Profiling relied on immunoSEQ multiplex PCR, and the TCRdb table lists in-frame clones only, not all of them. The table includes about 190,000 clones, roughly 84% detected once. Specimen: peripheral blood. The receptors derive from a human donor in a cohort sampled during active COVID-19. Both conserved end residues are part of each CDR3. The D gene is left open where the match is weak. Clone size, where shown, is once, few, many, or a class for clones that have expanded.

D gene: NA
V gene: TRBV5-5
J gene: TRBJ1-1
clone size: NA
CDR3 protein: CASSQLGKAEAFF
CDR3 DNA: TGTGCCAGCAGCCAACTCGGGAAGGCTGAAGCTTTCTTT

D gene: TRBD1
V gene: TRBV27
J gene: TRBJ2-7
clone size: NA
CDR3 protein: CASSPGRFRGYEQYF
CDR3 DNA: TGTGCCAGCAGTCCCGGCCGATTCAGGGGGTACGAGCAGTACTTC

D gene: TRBD2
V gene: TRBV11-2
J gene: TRBJ2-2
clone size: NA
CDR3 protein: CASSYGLAGVSGELFF
CDR3 DNA: TGTGCCAGCAGCTACGGACTAGCGGGGGTCTCCGGGGAGCTGTTTTTT

D gene: TRBD2
V gene: TRBV2
J gene: TRBJ2-1
clone size: NA
CDR3 protein: CASKVEAGEYNEQFF
CDR3 DNA: TGTGCCAGCAAGGTCGAAGCGGGGGAATACAATGAGCAGTTCTTC

D gene: TRBD1
V gene: TRBV9
J gene: TRBJ1-1
clone size: NA
CDR3 protein: CASSVAPGQGTVFF
CDR3 DNA: TGTGCCAGCAGCGTAGCCCCGGGACAGGGGACGGTTTTCTTT

D gene: NA
V gene: TRBV6-5
J gene: TRBJ1-3
clone size: NA
CDR3 protein: CASNTRGGNTIYF
CDR3 DNA: TGTGCCAGCAATACCCGCGGGGGAAACACCATATATTTT

D gene: TRBD1
V gene: TRBV19
J gene: TRBJ1-5
clone size: NA
CDR3 protein: CASSLQGVSNQPQHF
CDR3 DNA: TGTGCCAGTAGTTTACAGGGGGTAAGCAATCAGCCCCAGCATTTT

D gene: TRBD2
V gene: TRBV28
J gene: TRBJ2-1
clone size: NA
CDR3 protein: CASNCRGTSCTEQFF
CDR3 DNA: TGTGCCAGCAACTGCCGGGGGACTAGTTGTACCGAGCAGTTCTTC

D gene: NA
V gene: TRBV6-5
J gene: TRBJ2-5
clone size: NA
CDR3 protein: CASSTLWGAQYF
CDR3 DNA: TGTGCCAGCAGTACCCTCTGGGGGGCCCAGTACTTC

D gene: NA
V gene: TRBV2
J gene: TRBJ1-2
clone size: many
CDR3 protein: CASSERGNGYTF
CDR3 DNA: TGTGCCAGCAGTGAGCGGGGCAATGGCTACACCTTC

D gene: TRBD2
V gene: TRBV24-1
J gene: TRBJ2-5
clone size: once
CDR3 protein: CATSDGLAGWQETQYF
CDR3 DNA: TGTGCCACCAGTGACGGACTAGCGGGGTGGCAAGAGACCCAGTACTTC

D gene: NA
V gene: TRBV7-6
J gene: TRBJ2-5
clone size: NA
CDR3 protein: CASSLVSGPETQYF
CDR3 DNA: TGTGCCAGCAGCTTAGTTTCAGGGCCGGAGACCCAGTACTTC

D gene: NA
V gene: TRBV3-1/TRBV3-2
J gene: TRBJ1-1
clone size: NA
CDR3 protein: CASSQAGYGGGYTEAFF
CDR3 DNA: TGTGCCAGCAGCCAAGCTGGTTACGGGGGAGGGTACACTGAAGCTTTCTTT

D gene: NA
V gene: TRBV7-9
J gene: TRBJ2-1
clone size: NA
CDR3 protein: CASSQIRTAPLLLNEQFF
CDR3 DNA: TGTGCCAGCAGCCAAATAAGGACAGCCCCCCTTTTGTTGAATGAGCAGTTCTTC

D gene: TRBD1
V gene: TRBV4-1
J gene: TRBJ1-2
clone size: NA
CDR3 protein: CASSHDRAGGYTF
CDR3 DNA: TGCGCCAGCAGTCATGACAGGGCAGGAGGCTACACCTTC

D gene: TRBD1
V gene: TRBV5-6
J gene: TRBJ1-2
clone size: NA
CDR3 protein: CASSLVRDRASNYTF
CDR3 DNA: TGTGCCAGCAGCTTGGTCCGGGACAGGGCCTCCAACTACACCTTC

D gene: TRBD2
V gene: TRBV5-1
J gene: TRBJ2-3
clone size: NA
CDR3 protein: CASSPGLAEDTQYF
CDR3 DNA: TGCGCCAGCAGCCCGGGACTAGCGGAGGATACGCAGTATTTT

D gene: NA
V gene: TRBV15
J gene: TRBJ2-5
clone size: NA
CDR3 protein: CATSRGGGSAETQYF
CDR3 DNA: TGTGCCACCAGCAGAGGCGGGGGCTCCGCAGAGACCCAGTACTTC

D gene: NA
V gene: TRBV2
J gene: TRBJ2-3
clone size: NA
CDR3 protein: CASNKGTDTQYF
CDR3 DNA: TGTGCCAGCAACAAGGGGACAGATACGCAGTATTTT

D gene: NA
V gene: TRBV3-1/TRBV3-2
J gene: TRBJ2-1
clone size: NA
CDR3 protein: CASSQERGGNIYNEQFF
CDR3 DNA: TGTGCCAGCAGCCAAGAAAGGGGCGGGAACATCTACAATGAGCAGTTCTTC

D gene: NA
V gene: TRBV27
J gene: TRBJ2-4
clone size: NA
CDR3 protein: CASRSPGNIQYF
CDR3 DNA: TGTGCCAGCAGATCGCCAGGGAACATTCAGTACTTC

D gene: NA
V gene: TRBV5-1
J gene: TRBJ2-7
clone size: NA
CDR3 protein: CASSLIPSSYEQYF
CDR3 DNA: TGCGCCAGCAGCTTAATTCCTAGTTCCTACGAGCAGTACTTC

D gene: TRBD2
V gene: TRBV5-1
J gene: TRBJ2-1
clone size: NA
CDR3 protein: CASSPVAGGSYNEQFF
CDR3 DNA: TGCGCCAGCAGCCCGGTAGCGGGAGGATCCTACAATGAGCAGTTCTTC

D gene: TRBD1
V gene: TRBV5-1
J gene: TRBJ2-3
clone size: NA
CDR3 protein: CASSDTGGPDTQYF
CDR3 DNA: TGCGCCAGCAGCGACACAGGGGGCCCAGATACGCAGTATTTT

D gene: TRBD1
V gene: TRBV27
J gene: TRBJ1-2
clone size: NA
CDR3 protein: CASSFTGGYGYTF
CDR3 DNA: TGTGCCAGCAGTTTTACAGGGGGTTATGGCTACACCTTC

D gene: NA
V gene: TRBV11-2
J gene: TRBJ2-5
clone size: NA
CDR3 protein: CASSPAGSQETQYF
CDR3 DNA: TGTGCCAGCAGCCCGGCGGGGTCCCAAGAGACCCAGTACTTC

D gene: TRBD1
V gene: TRBV6-5
J gene: TRBJ1-1
clone size: NA
CDR3 protein: CASSRPGTGSTEAFF
CDR3 DNA: TGTGCCAGCAGTCGCCCCGGGACAGGGTCCACTGAAGCTTTCTTT

D gene: NA
V gene: TRBV28
J gene: TRBJ2-7
clone size: NA
CDR3 protein: CASTSGLGGASYEQYF
CDR3 DNA: TGTGCCAGCACCTCAGGATTAGGGGGGGCCTCCTACGAGCAGTACTTC

D gene: NA
V gene: TRBV10-2
J gene: TRBJ1-1
clone size: NA
CDR3 protein: CASRSTSGNTEAFF
CDR3 DNA: TGCGCCAGCAGAAGCACCTCAGGGAACACTGAAGCTTTCTTT

D gene: TRBD2
V gene: TRBV27
J gene: TRBJ2-3
clone size: NA
CDR3 protein: CASSPSIAGPSTDTQYF
CDR3 DNA: TGTGCCAGCAGTCCAAGTATAGCGGGACCGAGCACAGATACGCAGTATTTT

D gene: NA
V gene: TRBV27
J gene: TRBJ2-7
clone size: few
CDR3 protein: CASSLGGSSYEQYF
CDR3 DNA: TGTGCCAGCAGTTTGGGGGGAAGCTCCTACGAGCAGTACTTC

D gene: NA
V gene: TRBV7-9
J gene: TRBJ1-1
clone size: few
CDR3 protein: CASSRSPQAEAFF
CDR3 DNA: TGTGCCAGCAGTCGTAGCCCACAGGCAGAAGCTTTCTTT

D gene: NA
V gene: TRBV21-1
J gene: TRBJ1-1
clone size: NA
CDR3 protein: CATVNGGQGGNTEAFF
CDR3 DNA: TGTGCCACCGTGAACGGCGGACAGGGAGGGAACACTGAAGCTTTCTTT

D gene: TRBD2
V gene: TRBV28
J gene: TRBJ2-2
clone size: NA
CDR3 protein: CASSPPTGLAGLTGELFF
CDR3 DNA: TGTGCCAGCAGCCCCCCCACGGGACTAGCGGGACTCACCGGGGAGCTGTTTTTT

D gene: TRBD1
V gene: TRBV5-6
J gene: TRBJ2-1
clone size: NA
CDR3 protein: CASSGRTGPREQFF
CDR3 DNA: TGTGCCAGCAGCGGAAGGACAGGCCCGCGGGAGCAGTTCTTC

D gene: NA
V gene: TRBV30
J gene: TRBJ1-3
clone size: NA
CDR3 protein: CAWSVGTGNTIYF
CDR3 DNA: TGTGCCTGGAGTGTCGGGACTGGAAACACCATATATTTT

D gene: NA
V gene: TRBV24-1
J gene: TRBJ2-2
clone size: NA
CDR3 protein: CATKRDNGELFF
CDR3 DNA: TGTGCCACCAAGAGAGATAATGGGGAGCTGTTTTTT

D gene: TRBD1
V gene: TRBV13
J gene: TRBJ2-1
clone size: NA
CDR3 protein: CASSVSGGSYNEQFF
CDR3 DNA: TGTGCCAGCAGCGTATCAGGGGGCTCCTACAATGAGCAGTTCTTC

D gene: NA
V gene: TRBV11-2
J gene: TRBJ2-5
clone size: NA
CDR3 protein: CASSLDRGGVWETQYF
CDR3 DNA: TGTGCCAGCAGCTTAGATCGGGGCGGGGTTTGGGAGACCCAGTACTTC

D gene: NA
V gene: TRBV12-5
J gene: TRBJ1-1
clone size: NA
CDR3 protein: CASGASAGRTAFF
CDR3 DNA: TGTGCTAGTGGTGCCTCCGCGGGCCGTACGGCTTTCTTT

D gene: NA
V gene: TRBV27
J gene: TRBJ1-6
clone size: NA
CDR3 protein: CASSPTAGSNSPLHF
CDR3 DNA: TGTGCCAGCAGTCCCACGGCTGGGAGTAATTCACCCCTCCACTTT

D gene: TRBD1
V gene: TRBV4-1
J gene: TRBJ1-1
clone size: few
CDR3 protein: CASSQVSDRAEAFF
CDR3 DNA: TGCGCCAGCAGCCAAGTATCGGACAGGGCTGAAGCTTTCTTT

D gene: TRBD2
V gene: TRBV7-8
J gene: TRBJ2-2
clone size: once
CDR3 protein: CASSLSLAGQTNTGELFF
CDR3 DNA: TGTGCCAGCAGCTTAAGTCTAGCGGGACAAACGAACACCGGGGAGCTGTTTTTT

D gene: NA
V gene: TRBV6-6
J gene: TRBJ2-6
clone size: NA
CDR3 protein: CASSKQSSGANVLTF
CDR3 DNA: TGTGCCAGCAGCAAACAGAGCTCTGGGGCCAACGTCCTGACTTTC

D gene: NA
V gene: TRBV3-1/TRBV3-2
J gene: TRBJ2-1
clone size: NA
CDR3 protein: CASSQPPYEQFF
CDR3 DNA: TGTGCCAGCAGCCAACCCCCTTATGAGCAGTTCTTC

D gene: NA
V gene: TRBV28
J gene: TRBJ1-5
clone size: NA
CDR3 protein: CASSPAQWTVDSNQPQHF
CDR3 DNA: TGTGCCAGCAGTCCTGCACAATGGACAGTTGATAGCAATCAGCCCCAGCATTTT

D gene: NA
V gene: TRBV27
J gene: TRBJ1-2
clone size: NA
CDR3 protein: CASSPTFGGPNYGYTF
CDR3 DNA: TGTGCCAGCAGTCCCACCTTCGGGGGGCCTAACTATGGCTACACCTTC

D gene: NA
V gene: TRBV7-9
J gene: TRBJ2-2
clone size: NA
CDR3 protein: CASSLGSGSTGELFF
CDR3 DNA: TGTGCCAGCAGCTTAGGTTCAGGTTCTACCGGGGAGCTGTTTTTT

D gene: TRBD1
V gene: TRBV6-4
J gene: TRBJ1-5
clone size: NA
CDR3 protein: CASSATGGYQPQHF
CDR3 DNA: TGTGCCAGCAGTGCAACAGGGGGCTATCAGCCCCAGCATTTT

D gene: NA
V gene: TRBV12-3/TRBV12-4
J gene: TRBJ2-1
clone size: NA
CDR3 protein: CASSSVYNEQFF
CDR3 DNA: TGTGCCAGCAGTTCTGTCTACAATGAGCAGTTCTTC

D gene: NA
V gene: TRBV28
J gene: TRBJ1-1
clone size: NA
CDR3 protein: CASSSWTDKAFF
CDR3 DNA: TGTGCCAGCAGTTCATGGACAGACAAAGCTTTCTTT

D gene: NA
V gene: TRBV6-6
J gene: TRBJ2-2
clone size: few
CDR3 protein: CASRQLASGELFF
CDR3 DNA: TGTGCCAGCAGACAGCTAGCTTCCGGGGAGCTGTTTTTT

D gene: NA
V gene: TRBV30
J gene: TRBJ1-3
clone size: NA
CDR3 protein: CAWSVPTTASGNTIYF
CDR3 DNA: TGTGCCTGGAGTGTCCCCACTACCGCCTCTGGAAACACCATATATTTT

D gene: TRBD1
V gene: TRBV3-1/TRBV3-2
J gene: TRBJ1-1
clone size: many
CDR3 protein: CASSQDPGINDMGQENTEAFF
CDR3 DNA: TGTGCCAGCAGCCAAGATCCAGGGATCAACGATATGGGACAGGAGAACACTGAAGCTTTCTTT

D gene: NA
V gene: TRBV28
J gene: TRBJ2-5
clone size: NA
CDR3 protein: CASTQGVETQYF
CDR3 DNA: TGTGCCAGCACACAGGGAGTGGAGACCCAGTACTTC

D gene: TRBD1
V gene: TRBV12-5
J gene: TRBJ2-1
clone size: NA
CDR3 protein: CASGPDRVVFNEQFF
CDR3 DNA: TGTGCTAGTGGTCCCGACAGGGTGGTATTCAATGAGCAGTTCTTC

D gene: TRBD1
V gene: TRBV18
J gene: TRBJ2-3
clone size: once
CDR3 protein: CASSQGQATDTQYF
CDR3 DNA: TGTGCCAGCTCGCAGGGACAGGCTACAGATACGCAGTATTTT

D gene: NA
V gene: TRBV6-4
J gene: TRBJ1-2
clone size: NA
CDR3 protein: CASSTYRDGGGYTF
CDR3 DNA: TGTGCCAGCAGCACCTACAGGGATGGAGGAGGCTACACCTTC

D gene: NA
V gene: TRBV6-1
J gene: TRBJ1-5
clone size: NA
CDR3 protein: CASSEQGYSNQPQHF
CDR3 DNA: TGTGCCAGCAGTGAACAGGGGTATAGCAATCAGCCCCAGCATTTT